The source of this TCR beta chain is a study of graft-versus-host responses after intestinal transplantation. About the research overall: Every one of the recipients received anti-thymocyte globulin induction and afterwards took tacrolimus and steroids for around three years. Study-wide findings and caveats: Among circulating GvH clones, peak levels were associated with early post-transplant declines in HvG clones.

Sequenced by immunoSEQ multiplex PCR; TCRdb stores in-frame clones only, minus some. The sample has around 11,000 clones, 76% seen once; the top ten hold over 8%. The CDR3 is 16 amino acids. V lost 0 bases and J lost 3, with 15 bases in between. Looked up from germline, CDR1 is SGHAT and CDR2 is FQNNGV. From the graft tissue, intraepithelial and lamina propria lymphocytes were released through processing. Turning to this clone: Its antigen is unknown.

The rearrangement joins TRBV11-2 to TRBJ2-7, with D unclear. The TCR comes from a human patient who received an intestinal transplant, so some T cells may come from the graft donor. This specimen was ileum tissue, taken 23 days after intestinal transplant. CDR3 sequence: CASSLDLIEWGYEQYF. CDR3 DNA: TGTGCCAGCAGCTTAGATCTAATAGAGTGGGGCTACGAGCAGTACTTC.